This T cell receptor beta chain was recovered during a study of blood T cell repertoires in COVID-19. Repertoires were generated with immunoSEQ multiplex PCR, while TCRdb's copy carries only in-frame clones and drops some. The sample holds 100,000 or so clones, approximately 89% seen once. The CDR3 is 14 amino acids. Trimming left V 1 base short and J 8 bases short, with 14 bases between. Germline CDR1 SGHAT, CDR2 FQNNGV. The specimen was peripheral blood. This chain uses TRBV11-2 with TRBJ1-1; D perhaps matches TRBD1 (5 bases). The clonotype originates from a man in his sixties with acute or convalescent COVID-19. The CDR3 DNA reads as TGTGCCAGCAGCTTAGCCTCGCGGGGGAGCGAAGCTTTCTTT. Amino acid sequence: CASSLASRGSEAFF.